These 15 T cell receptor beta chains originate from one sample sequenced in a study of vaccination effects on CD4 cells after COVID-19. CD4+ T cells specific for antigen were expanded with viral peptide pools by the ViraFEST assay before sequencing. Subsequent to a culture period of 10 days, CD4+ T cells were isolated. People in the vaccine group had not been infected with SARS-CoV-2 before, and their nucleocapsid antibodies were negative. The antigens for these receptors are not known. The assay was immunoSEQ multiplex PCR, and TCRdb's table has in-frame clones only and misses some. The table lists about 24,000 clones, around 75% of them singletons. Sequences were derived from CD4+ T cells from PBMCs cultured with HCoV-NL63 spike peptides, sampled before COVID-19 vaccination. The receptors shown here come from a human donor who received a COVID-19 vaccine.

This clone was detected only a few times. V and J are TRBV7-2 and TRBJ1-2; D is ambiguous. In germline, CDR1 is SGHTA, CDR2 FQGNSA. The CDR3 is 16 amino acids. The germline V and J ends were trimmed by 1 base and 2 bases, with 14 bases remaining between them. The DNA for the CDR3 is TGTGCCAGCAGCTTAGAGGGAGGACTGGGAAACTATGGCTACACCTTC. This gives the protein CASSLEGGLGNYGYTF.

The J gene is TRBJ1-2, the V gene TRBV19; TRBD1 matches 7 bases. This CDR3 is 15 amino acids long. The germline gives CDR1 LNHDA, CDR2 SQIVND (reference sequence). The V segment lost 9 bases and the J segment 4 bases; nucleotides outside the gene matches: 14. DNA of the CDR3: TGTGCCAGGCCCCCCAACCGGGACAGAGTCTATGGCTACACCTTC. It translates to CARPPNRDRVYGYTF.

The chain's CDR3 is CATSDPSRGRGEETQYF. The CDR3 DNA reads TGTGCCACCAGTGATCCGTCCAGGGGGCGAGGAGAAGAGACCCAGTACTTC. The V and J genes are TRBV24-1 and TRBJ2-5, with 8 nucleotides matching TRBD1. The CDR3 contains 17 residues. After removal of 3 bases from V and 3 bases from J, the junction contained 11 bases not matched to a gene. Per the germline V gene, CDR1 is KGHDR and CDR2 is SFDVKD.

V and J are TRBV27 and TRBJ1-2; D not certain. There are 14 residues in the CDR3. The germline V gene has CDR1 MNHEY and CDR2 SMNVEV (reference sequence). The V end was cut by 4 bases, the J end by 0 bases, with 9 bases between. The CDR3 bases are TGTGCCAGCAGTTCCCCGTTGTCTAACTATGGCTACACCTTC. Its translation: CASSSPLSNYGYTF.

The rearrangement joins TRBV5-1 to TRBJ1-4; D remains ambiguous. The CDR3 is made up of 15 amino acids. CDR1 SGHRS and CDR2 YFSETQ come from the germline V gene. V lost 4 bases to trimming and J lost 8 bases, with 18 bases between them. The DNA for the CDR3 is TGCGCCAGCAGCCACAGCCTTGGACCGGACGAAAAACTGTTTTTT. Translation gives CASSHSLGPDEKLFF. The full variable domain, its missing parts supplied by reference TRBV5-1 and TRBJ1-4, is KAGVTQTPRYLIKTRGQQVTLSCSPISGHRSVSWYQQTPGQGLQFLFEYFSETQRNKGNFPGRFSGRQFSNSRSEMNVSTLELGDSALYLCASSHSLGPDEKLFFGSGTQLSVL.

The chain joins TRBV28 to TRBJ1-4; D call uncertain. Germline V gene sequence: CDR1 MDHEN, CDR2 SYDVKM. V was shortened by 2 bases and J by 2 bases, with 6 bases between the two germline ends. CDR3 size: 14 residues. The CDR3 nucleotides read TGTGCCAGCAGTTTACGAGCGACTAATGAAAAACTGTTTTTT. Protein sequence: CASSLRATNEKLFF.

This clone occurred a few times. The chain couples TRBV9 to TRBJ2-3, with a possible D match to TRBD2 (6 bases). V lost 0 bases to trimming and J lost 2 bases, with 10 bases between them. The CDR3 covers 15 residues. Germline loops: CDR1 SGDLS, CDR2 YYNGEE. The CDR3 region is CASSVGTTNTDTQYF. The CDR3 bases are TGTGCCAGCAGCGTAGGGACTACAAACACAGATACGCAGTATTTT.

The chain couples TRBV27 to TRBJ1-2; 8 bases line up with TRBD1. The CDR3 has 14 amino acids. Germline V CDR1 and CDR2: MNHEY, SMNVEV (reference sequence). The V gene end was trimmed by 3 bases and the J gene end by 4 bases; junction bases not matched to a gene: 4. The DNA for the CDR3 is TGTGCCAGCAGTTTGAGAACAGGGGGCTATGGCTACACCTTC. This sequence encodes CASSLRTGGYGYTF.

This clone was detected once. The J gene is TRBJ1-1, the V gene TRBV5-4, with D hard to call. The CDR3 runs to 13 residues. Germline V lookup: CDR1 SGHNT, CDR2 YYREEE (reference sequence). V gave up 2 bases and J gave up 1 base, with 6 bases separating them. This chain's CDR3 is CASSFTGNTEAFF. CDR3 sequence (DNA): TGTGCCAGCAGCTTTACGGGGAACACTGAAGCTTTCTTT.

The J gene is TRBJ1-5, the V gene TRBV20-1, with D unclear. V was cut by 3 bases and J by 0 bases, with 18 bases left in between. The germline V gene encodes CDR1 DFQATT and CDR2 SNEGSKA (reference sequence). The CDR3 spans 17 residues. For the CDR3, the DNA is TGCAGTGCTAGTACCGGGTCACTGGGTTATAGCAATCAGCCCCAGCATTTT. Amino acids: CSASTGSLGYSNQPQHF.

This chain joins TRBV6-1 and TRBJ2-5, with D unclear. CDR1 MNHNS and CDR2 SASEGT come from the germline V gene. CDR3 length: 11 residues. Trimming shortened V by 1 base and J by 4 bases, and 1 base separated the two germline ends. The CDR3 reads CASSEGETQYF. The CDR3 region has the DNA TGTGCCAGCAGTGAAGGAGAGACCCAGTACTTC.

The V and J genes are TRBV7-9 and TRBJ2-2; D gene ambiguous. The CDR3 loop spans 16 amino acids. CDR1 SEHNR and CDR2 FQNEAQ come from the germline V gene (reference sequence). Deletions cut 5 bases from V and 7 bases from J, with 20 bases between. The CDR3 spells CASSQKQAGYSGELFF. DNA for the CDR3: TGTGCCAGCAGCCAGAAACAAGCCGGTTATAGCGGGGAGCTGTTTTTT.

The CDR3 reads CATSGLNTGELFF. The CDR3 DNA is TGTGCCACCAGCGGATTGAACACCGGGGAGCTGTTTTTT. The V and J genes are TRBV15 and TRBJ2-2; no clear D. The length of the CDR3 is 13 residues. Germline CDR1 LNHNV, CDR2 YYDKDF (reference sequence). Trimming took 5 bases from V and 1 from J, leaving 5 bases between them.

CDR3 sequence: CAISERTGNLNEQFF. Here the CDR3 DNA reads TGTGCCATCAGTGAAAGGACAGGGAACTTGAATGAGCAGTTCTTC. The V gene is TRBV10-3, the J gene TRBJ2-1; TRBD1 agrees at 8 bases. CDR1 is ENHRY, CDR2 SYGVKD, per germline. CDR3 length: 15 amino acids. The J segment lost 7 bases and the V segment lost 3 bases, leaving 8 bases of the junction unmatched.

The V call is TRBV5-1, the J call TRBJ1-3; D not resolved. The CDR3 is 14 amino acids. Between the trimmed V and J ends, which lost 3 bases and 0 bases, there was a span of 7 bases. The germline V gene encodes CDR1 SGHRS and CDR2 YFSETQ. The CDR3 DNA is TGCGCCAGCAGCTCCGATAACTCTGGAAACACCATATATTTT. Protein product: CASSSDNSGNTIYF. Variable domain in full (rest from reference TRBV5-1 and TRBJ1-3): KAGVTQTPRYLIKTRGQQVTLSCSPISGHRSVSWYQQTPGQGLQFLFEYFSETQRNKGNFPGRFSGRQFSNSRSEMNVSTLELGDSALYLCASSSDNSGNTIYFGEGSWLTVV.